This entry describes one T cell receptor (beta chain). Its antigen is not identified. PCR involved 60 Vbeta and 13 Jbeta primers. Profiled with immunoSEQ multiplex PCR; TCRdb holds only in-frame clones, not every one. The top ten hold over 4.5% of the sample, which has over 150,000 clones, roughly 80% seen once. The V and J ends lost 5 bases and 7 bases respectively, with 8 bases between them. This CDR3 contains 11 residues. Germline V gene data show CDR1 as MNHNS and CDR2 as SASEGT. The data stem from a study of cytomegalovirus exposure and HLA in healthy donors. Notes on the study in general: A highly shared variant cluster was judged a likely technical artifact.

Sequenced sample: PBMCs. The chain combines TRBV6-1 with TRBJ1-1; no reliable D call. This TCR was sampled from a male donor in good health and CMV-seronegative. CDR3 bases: TGTGCCAGCAGTTACCACAGTGAAGCTTTCTTT. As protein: CASSYHSEAFF.